Listed below are T cell receptor beta chains from one sample, sequenced in a study of blood T cell repertoires in COVID-19. Produced via immunoSEQ multiplex PCR; TCRdb's table is partial and in-frame only. The sample holds around 290,000 clones, 80% to 95% seen once. What was sequenced was PBMCs or T cells enriched from blood (not recorded which). Every receptor here comes from a woman aged 30 to 39 who had recovered from COVID-19. Both conserved end residues are part of each CDR3.

v_call,cdr3_aa
TRBV28,CASRTRTGVNSPLHF
TRBV19,CASRKTGGNQPQHF
TRBV20-1,CSASGREGSYNEQFF
TRBV18,CASSPRTLSYEQYF
TRBV7-3,CASSLIGQGPDTGELFF
TRBV5-1,CASSSTGGGEKLFF
TRBV19,CASSGTTSGSVEQYF
TRBV23-1,CASSPPDSNYGYTF
TRBV11-2,CASSLDLRRDSGNTIYF
TRBV6-2/TRBV6-3,CASSLTGLQETQYF
TRBV28,CASRAAGSGANVLTF
TRBV3-1/TRBV3-2,CASGPLDTGELFF
TRBV6-2/TRBV6-3,CASSLRRSGNQETQYF
TRBV4-2,CASSQGTGVLGELFF
TRBV9,CASSVTTGKDPYEQYF
TRBV6-5,CASKADGTNYGYTF
TRBV29-1,CSVGGLARVYNEQFF
TRBV28,CASRGTSIYEQYF
TRBV4-1,CASSQLAGGPYEQYF
TRBV24-1,CATSDSGRGYNQPQHF
TRBV27,CASSSKGRGWGNTEAFF
TRBV27,CASSRDYLSPLHF
TRBV19,CASSTAGYYSYEQYF
TRBV7-9,CASSLSLADGGEQFF
TRBV7-3,CASSSVGGYNEQFF
TRBV28,CASSFTPDNQPQHF
TRBV30,CAWSVGTSAYNEQFF
TRBV28,CASSFGGQPQHF
TRBV19,CASRSQVSLGGYTF
TRBV2,CASNPRGAEAFF
TRBV25-1,CASSARLLEAGSPLHF
TRBV6-2/TRBV6-3,CASSDGYRNQPQHF
TRBV28,CASSLGLWSRSSYRRGNTEAFF
TRBV18,CASSPRPPDRGTNEQFF
TRBV11-2,CASSLDSERQRGNSPLHF
TRBV10-3,CAISVSGGRGNTEAFF
TRBV6-4,CASTNSLAGVLPYEQYF
TRBV6-4,CASSVGDRGEQFF
TRBV28,CASSSPRGNNEQFF
TRBV9,CASSVGGNGNQPQHF
TRBV5-1,CASSTGLAGYQETQYF
TRBV5-5,CASSKGGTGFNTGELFF
TRBV10-3,CATKETSGREAYEQYF
TRBV10-1,CASSVGSLNTEAFF
TRBV7-2,CASSLVPDRVNTGELFF